This T cell receptor (beta chain) was sequenced for a study of blood T cells in healthy people across ages. Alongside a J-beta primer mix, a sample-barcoded 5' primer served in a second PCR lasting roughly 7 to 11 cycles. TCRdb reprocessed the 5' RACE reads via MiXCR and lists one record per CDR3 protein. The sample carries 1.5 million to 2 million distinct CDR3 sequences, 49% recorded once. This CDR3 comprises 20 residues. After removal of 0 bases from V and 0 bases from J, the junction contained 9 bases not matched to a gene. The germline CDR1 and CDR2 sequences are LGHNA and YSLEER. This TCR was sampled from a woman in her forties in good health. Sequences were obtained from blood. The genes are TRBV4-3 and TRBJ2-3; TRBD2 agrees at 13 bases. The CDR3 loop reads CASSQDLGLAGAFSTDTQYF. Written as DNA, the CDR3 is TGCGCCAGCAGCCAAGATCTCGGACTAGCGGGGGCGTTTAGCACAGATACGCAGTATTTT.